The T cell receptor beta chain described here comes from a study of T-cell memory formation after mild COVID-19. One entry per CDR3 protein results from TCRdb running MiXCR on the 5' RACE reads. This sample has approximately 340,000 distinct CDR3 sequences, with roughly 15% found just once. Between the trimmed V and J ends, which lost 4 bases and 6 bases, there was a span of 19 bases. Germline V gene lookup returns CDR1 ENHRY and CDR2 SYGVKD. This CDR3 has 16 residues. The rearrangement links TRBV10-3 to TRBJ2-1; TRBD1 might be the D (6 bases). This TCR was recovered from a man between 18 and 35 years old who had mild COVID-19 (a few samples of this study predate the infection). Cell type and time point are not known. Source material: PBMCs or a T cell subset sorted from them (not recorded which). The CDR3 loop is CAISGRDTHKGNEQFF. The CDR3 DNA reads TGTGCCATCAGTGGACGGGACACGCATAAGGGCAATGAGCAGTTCTTC.